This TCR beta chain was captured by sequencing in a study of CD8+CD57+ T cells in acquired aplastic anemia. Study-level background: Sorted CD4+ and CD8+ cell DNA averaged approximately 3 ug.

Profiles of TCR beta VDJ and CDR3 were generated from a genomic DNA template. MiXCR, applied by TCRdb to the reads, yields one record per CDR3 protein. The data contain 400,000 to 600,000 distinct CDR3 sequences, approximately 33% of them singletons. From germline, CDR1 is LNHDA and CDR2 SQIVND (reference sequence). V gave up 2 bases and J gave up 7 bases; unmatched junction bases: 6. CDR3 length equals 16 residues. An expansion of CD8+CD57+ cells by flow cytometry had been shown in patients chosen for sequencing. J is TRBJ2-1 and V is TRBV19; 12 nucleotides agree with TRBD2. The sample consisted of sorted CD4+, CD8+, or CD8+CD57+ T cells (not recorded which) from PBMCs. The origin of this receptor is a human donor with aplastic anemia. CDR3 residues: CASSIITSGRWNEQFF. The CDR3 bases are TGTGCCAGTAGTATAATTACTAGCGGGAGGTGGAATGAGCAGTTCTTC.